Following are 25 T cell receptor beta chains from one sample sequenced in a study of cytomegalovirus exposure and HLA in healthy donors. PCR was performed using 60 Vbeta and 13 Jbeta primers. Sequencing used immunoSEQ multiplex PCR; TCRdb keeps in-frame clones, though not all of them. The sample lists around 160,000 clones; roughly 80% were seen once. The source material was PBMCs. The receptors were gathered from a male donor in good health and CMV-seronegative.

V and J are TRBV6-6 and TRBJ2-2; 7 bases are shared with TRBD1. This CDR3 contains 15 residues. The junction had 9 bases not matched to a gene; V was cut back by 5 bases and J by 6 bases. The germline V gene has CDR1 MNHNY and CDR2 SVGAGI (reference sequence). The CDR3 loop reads CASSPIDRDAGELFF. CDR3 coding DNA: TGTGCCAGCAGTCCGATCGACAGGGACGCCGGGGAGCTGTTTTTT.

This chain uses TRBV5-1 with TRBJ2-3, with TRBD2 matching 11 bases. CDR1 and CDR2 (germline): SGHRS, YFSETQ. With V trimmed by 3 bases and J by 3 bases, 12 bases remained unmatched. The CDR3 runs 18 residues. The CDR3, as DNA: TGCGCCAGCAGCTATACTAGCGGGAGAAGGGTCGGAACAGATACGCAGTATTTT. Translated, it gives CASSYTSGRRVGTDTQYF.

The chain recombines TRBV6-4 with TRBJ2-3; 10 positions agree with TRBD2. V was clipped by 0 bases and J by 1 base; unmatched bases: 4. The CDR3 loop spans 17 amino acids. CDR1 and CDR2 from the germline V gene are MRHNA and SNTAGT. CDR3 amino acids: CASSDSAGGPGTDTQYF. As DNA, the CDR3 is TGTGCCAGCAGTGACTCAGCGGGGGGGCCCGGCACAGATACGCAGTATTTT.

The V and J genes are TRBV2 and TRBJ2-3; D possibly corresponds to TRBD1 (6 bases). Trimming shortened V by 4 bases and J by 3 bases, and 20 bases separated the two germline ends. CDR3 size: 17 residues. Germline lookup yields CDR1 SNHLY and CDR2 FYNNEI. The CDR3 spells CASSAKYEGDWTDTQYF. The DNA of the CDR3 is TGTGCCAGCAGTGCCAAGTATGAGGGGGATTGGACAGATACGCAGTATTTT.

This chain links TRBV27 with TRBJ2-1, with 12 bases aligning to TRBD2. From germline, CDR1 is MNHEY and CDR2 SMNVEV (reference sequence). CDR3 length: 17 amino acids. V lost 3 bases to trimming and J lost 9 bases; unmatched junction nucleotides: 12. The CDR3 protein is CASSFASGGARGSEQFF. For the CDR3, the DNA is TGTGCCAGCAGTTTTGCTAGCGGGGGGGCTAGAGGGAGTGAGCAGTTCTTC.

The CDR3 loop is CASSYFPGNYGYTF. The CDR3 DNA is TGTGCCAGCAGTTACTTTCCGGGGAACTATGGCTACACCTTC. The V call is TRBV6-5, the J call TRBJ1-2; no clear D gene. CDR3 length: 14 residues. V shed 1 base and J shed 2 bases, with 8 bases lying between them. Germline CDR1 is MNHEY and CDR2 is SVGAGI.

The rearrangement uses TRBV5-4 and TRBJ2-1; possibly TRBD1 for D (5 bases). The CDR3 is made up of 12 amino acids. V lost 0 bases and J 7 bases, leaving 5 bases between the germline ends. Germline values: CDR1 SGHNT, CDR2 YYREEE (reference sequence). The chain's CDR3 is CASSLEGNEQFF. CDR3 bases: TGTGCCAGCAGCTTGGAGGGGAATGAGCAGTTCTTC.

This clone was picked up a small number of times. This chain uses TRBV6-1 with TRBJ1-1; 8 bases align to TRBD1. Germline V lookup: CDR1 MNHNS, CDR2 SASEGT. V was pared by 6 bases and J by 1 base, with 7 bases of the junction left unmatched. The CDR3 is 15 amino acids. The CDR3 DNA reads TGTGCCAGCAGACCTAGAGGACAGGGGAACACTGAAGCTTTCTTT. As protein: CASRPRGQGNTEAFF.

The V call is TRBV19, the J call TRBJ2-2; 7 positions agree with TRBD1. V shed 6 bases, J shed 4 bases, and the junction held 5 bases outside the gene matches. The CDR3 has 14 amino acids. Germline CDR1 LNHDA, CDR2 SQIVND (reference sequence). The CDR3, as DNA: TGTGCCAGTAGACAGGGGCCCAGCACCGGGGAGCTGTTTTTT. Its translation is CASRQGPSTGELFF.

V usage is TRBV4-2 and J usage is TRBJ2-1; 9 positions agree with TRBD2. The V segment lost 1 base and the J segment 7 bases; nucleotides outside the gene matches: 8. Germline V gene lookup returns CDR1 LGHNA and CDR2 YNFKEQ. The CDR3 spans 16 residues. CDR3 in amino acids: CASSQARGTSLNEQFF. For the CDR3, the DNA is TGTGCCAGCAGCCAAGCGCGAGGGACTAGCTTGAATGAGCAGTTCTTC.

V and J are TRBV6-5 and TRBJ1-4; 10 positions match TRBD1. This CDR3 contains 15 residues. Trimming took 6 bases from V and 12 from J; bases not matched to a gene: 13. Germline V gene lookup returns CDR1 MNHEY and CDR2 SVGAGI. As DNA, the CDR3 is TGTGCCAGCAGCTCACCGGGACAGGGGAGGAGGGAACTGTTTTTT. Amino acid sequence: CASSSPGQGRRELFF.

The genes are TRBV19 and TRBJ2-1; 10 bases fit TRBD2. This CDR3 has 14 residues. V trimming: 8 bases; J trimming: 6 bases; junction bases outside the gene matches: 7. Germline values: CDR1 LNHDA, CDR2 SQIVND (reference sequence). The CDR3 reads CASRSGRASNEQFF. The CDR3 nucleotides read TGTGCCAGTCGCAGCGGGAGGGCCTCCAATGAGCAGTTCTTC.

Here the CDR3 reads CASSRQGVSEQYF. Here the CDR3 DNA reads TGTGCCAGCAGCCGACAGGGGGTGAGTGAGCAGTACTTC. The V and J genes are TRBV7-3 and TRBJ2-7, with 9 bases fitting TRBD1. The germline CDR1 and CDR2 sequences are SGHTA and FQGTGA. The CDR3 covers 13 residues. V trimming: 5 bases; J trimming: 7 bases; junction bases outside the gene matches: 6.

The CDR3 DNA reads as TGTGCCACCGGGGGACAGGCCCCTTGGGAGCAGTACTTC. Protein sequence: CATGGQAPWEQYF. This rearrangement joins TRBV6-6 to TRBJ2-5, with TRBD1 identical over 8 bases. CDR3 length equals 13 residues. The ends lost 10 bases at V and 11 bases at J; junction bases unmatched: 15. Germline loops: CDR1 MNHNY, CDR2 SVGAGI (reference sequence).

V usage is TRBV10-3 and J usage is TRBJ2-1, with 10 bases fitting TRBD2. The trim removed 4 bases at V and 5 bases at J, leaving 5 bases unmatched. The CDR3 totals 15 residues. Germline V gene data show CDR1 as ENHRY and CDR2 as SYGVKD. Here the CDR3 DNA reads TGTGCCATCAGTGTAAAACTAGCGGGACACAATGAGCAGTTCTTC. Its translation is CAISVKLAGHNEQFF.

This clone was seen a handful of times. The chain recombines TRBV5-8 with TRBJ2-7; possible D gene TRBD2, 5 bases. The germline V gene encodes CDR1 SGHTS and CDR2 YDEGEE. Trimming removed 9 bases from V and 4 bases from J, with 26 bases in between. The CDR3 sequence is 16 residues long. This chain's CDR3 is CATTLPSQGGPYEQYF. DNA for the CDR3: TGTGCCACCACGCTCCCGAGCCAAGGCGGGCCATACGAGCAGTACTTC.

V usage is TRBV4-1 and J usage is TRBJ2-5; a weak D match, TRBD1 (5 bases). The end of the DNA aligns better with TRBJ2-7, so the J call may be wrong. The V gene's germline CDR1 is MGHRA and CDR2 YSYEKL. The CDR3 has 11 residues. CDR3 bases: TGCGCCAGCAGCCACAGGGCCGAGCAGTACTTC. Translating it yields CASSHRAEQYF.

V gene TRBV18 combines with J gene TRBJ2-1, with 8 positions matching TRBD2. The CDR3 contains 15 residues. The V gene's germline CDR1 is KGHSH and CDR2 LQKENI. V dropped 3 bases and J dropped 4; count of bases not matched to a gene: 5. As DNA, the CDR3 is TGTGCCAGCTCACCGAAAGCGGGAGAATACAATGAGCAGTTCTTC. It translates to CASSPKAGEYNEQFF.

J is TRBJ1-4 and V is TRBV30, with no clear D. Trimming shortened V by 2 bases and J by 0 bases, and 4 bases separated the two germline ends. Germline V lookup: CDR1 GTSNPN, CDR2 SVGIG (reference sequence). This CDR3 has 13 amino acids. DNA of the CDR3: TGTGCCTGGAGTTCGGCAACTAATGAAAAACTGTTTTTT. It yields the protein CAWSSATNEKLFF.

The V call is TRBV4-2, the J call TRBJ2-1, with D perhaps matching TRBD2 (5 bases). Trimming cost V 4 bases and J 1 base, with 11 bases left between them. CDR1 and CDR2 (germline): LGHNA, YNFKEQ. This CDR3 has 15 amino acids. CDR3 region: CASSRTRGSYNEQFF. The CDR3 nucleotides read TGTGCCAGCAGCCGGACTCGTGGGTCCTACAATGAGCAGTTCTTC.

The CDR3 reads CASAEGGGAVETQYF. The CDR3 nucleotides are TGCGCCAGTGCGGAGGGCGGGGGGGCCGTGGAGACCCAGTACTTC. This chain joins TRBV5-1 and TRBJ2-5; 9 positions agree with TRBD2. Germline CDR1 reads SGHRS; CDR2 reads YFSETQ. The CDR3 runs to 15 residues. J lost 5 bases, V lost 8 bases, and 13 bases had no gene match.

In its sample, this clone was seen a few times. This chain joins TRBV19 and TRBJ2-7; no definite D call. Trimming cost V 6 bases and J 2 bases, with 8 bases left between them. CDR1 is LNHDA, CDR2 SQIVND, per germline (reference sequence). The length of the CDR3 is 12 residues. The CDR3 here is CASSHLPYEQYF. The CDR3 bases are TGTGCCAGTAGCCACTTACCCTACGAGCAGTACTTC.

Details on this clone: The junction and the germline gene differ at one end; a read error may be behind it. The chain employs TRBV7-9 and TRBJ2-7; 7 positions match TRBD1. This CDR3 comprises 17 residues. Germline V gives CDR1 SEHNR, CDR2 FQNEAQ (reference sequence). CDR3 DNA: TGTTCCAGCAGCTCTCGGACAGGCGGTGGCACTTCCTACGAGCAGTACTTC. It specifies CSSSSRTGGGTSYEQYF. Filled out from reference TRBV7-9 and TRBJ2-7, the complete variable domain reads DTGVSQNPRHKITKRGQNVTFRCDPISEHNRLYWYRQTLGQGPEFLTYFQNEAQLEKSRLLSDRFSAERPKGSFSTLEIQRTEQGDSAMYLCSSSSRTGGGTSYEQYFGPGTRLTVT.

The CDR3 here is CASSLLDRGGTEAFF. The CDR3 coding sequence is TGTGCCAGCAGCTTACTCGACAGGGGAGGAACTGAAGCTTTCTTT. The V gene is TRBV7-6, the J gene TRBJ1-1; 8 bases map to TRBD1. J gave up 5 bases and V 2 bases, and 7 bases lay outside the gene matches. Looked up from germline, CDR1 is SGHVS and CDR2 is FNYEAQ. The CDR3 is made up of 15 amino acids.

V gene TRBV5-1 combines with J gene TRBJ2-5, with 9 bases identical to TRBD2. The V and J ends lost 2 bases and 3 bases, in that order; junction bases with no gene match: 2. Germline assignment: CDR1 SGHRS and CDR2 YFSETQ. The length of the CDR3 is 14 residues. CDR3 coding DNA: TGCGCCAGCAGCTTTAGCGGGGGTAAAGAGACCCAGTACTTC. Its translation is CASSFSGGKETQYF.